The 12 T cell receptor beta chains below were found in one sample sequenced in a study of cytomegalovirus exposure and HLA in healthy donors. Profiling relied on immunoSEQ multiplex PCR, and the TCRdb table lists in-frame clones only, not all of them. The table includes 150,000 to 200,000 clones, about three quarters detected once. The sequenced sample was PBMCs. The receptors come from a woman in her twenties or thirties in good health and CMV-seronegative.

The chain joins TRBV10-2 to TRBJ2-2; 10 positions agree with TRBD2. Germline CDR1 and CDR2: WSHSY and SAAADI. The CDR3 covers 16 residues. Losses at the gene ends were 8 bases for V and 7 bases for J; bases not matched to a gene: 13. CDR3 residues: CASSNPSGRSIGELFF. The CDR3, as DNA: TGCGCCAGCTCCAACCCTAGCGGGAGATCGATCGGGGAGCTGTTTTTT.

The rearrangement uses TRBV27 and TRBJ2-3; no definite D call. The CDR3 extends over 20 amino acids. Germline V gene data show CDR1 as MNHEY and CDR2 as SMNVEV (reference sequence). The V end lost 7 bases, the J end lost 1 base, and 30 bases lay between the germline ends. This CDR3 reads CASNRSWRPISPSRTDTQYF. The CDR3 DNA is TGTGCCAGCAACCGGAGTTGGCGGCCGATTTCACCAAGCCGCACAGATACGCAGTATTTT.

This chain uses TRBV5-1 with TRBJ2-6; D call uncertain. Germline-derived CDR1 and CDR2 are SGHRS and YFSETQ. V was pared by 0 bases and J by 6 bases, with 10 bases between. CDR3 size: 15 residues. CDR3 sequence (DNA): TGCGCCAGCAGCTTGGCTGGAAGCGAGGCCAACGTCCTGACTTTC. Protein: CASSLAGSEANVLTF.

V is TRBV6-1 and J is TRBJ2-7; 9 bases align to TRBD2. The CDR3 covers 13 residues. The junction had 2 bases not matched to a gene; V was cut back by 8 bases and J by 0 bases. Germline CDR1 MNHNS, CDR2 SASEGT. CDR3 nucleotides: TGTGCCAGCGGGGGACTAGCCTCCTACGAGCAGTACTTC. Its protein is CASGGLASYEQYF.

The chain employs TRBV4-1 and TRBJ2-5; 7 bases align to TRBD1. V shed 1 base and J 3 bases; nucleotides not matched to a gene: 5. Germline assignment: CDR1 MGHRA and CDR2 YSYEKL. The CDR3 is 15 residues long. As DNA, the CDR3 is TGCGCCAGCAGCCAAGTTCGGGACAGAAAAGAGACCCAGTACTTC. It translates to CASSQVRDRKETQYF.

The chain joins TRBV7-2 to TRBJ1-2, with 7 bases matching TRBD1. The length of the CDR3 is 15 residues. Germline lookup yields CDR1 SGHTA and CDR2 FQGNSA. V dropped 1 base and J dropped 4; count of bases not matched to a gene: 6. The CDR3 protein is CASSLEQGYGYGYTF. In DNA, the CDR3 is TGTGCCAGCAGCTTAGAACAGGGGTACGGCTATGGCTACACCTTC.

J is TRBJ1-5 and V is TRBV19, with TRBD1 matching 8 bases. Trimming cost V 3 bases and J 1 base; bases outside gene matches: 11. The CDR3 is 18 residues long. CDR1 and CDR2 (germline): LNHDA, SQIVND (reference sequence). CDR3 sequence reads: CASSIGRGLGGSNQPQHF. The DNA for the CDR3 is TGTGCCAGTAGTATTGGCAGGGGGCTAGGTGGAAGCAATCAGCCCCAGCATTTT.

This chain links TRBV6-6 with TRBJ2-1, with TRBD1 matching over 9 bases. J lost 15 bases, V lost 0 bases, and 3 bases had no gene match. The CDR3 contains 12 residues. Germline assignment: CDR1 MNHNY and CDR2 SVGAGI (reference sequence). CDR3 region: CASSYSGQGSFF. The DNA for the CDR3 is TGTGCCAGCAGTTACTCGGGACAGGGATCGTTCTTC.

This clone was found a few times. V and J are TRBV9 and TRBJ1-2; the D gene is possibly TRBD1 (6 bases). Deletions cut 2 bases from V and 2 bases from J, with 13 bases between. CDR3 size: 15 residues. Looked up from germline, CDR1 is SGDLS and CDR2 is YYNGEE. The CDR3, as DNA: TGTGCCAGCAGCGTGGCAGGGGATCACAACTATGGCTACACCTTC. Its translation is CASSVAGDHNYGYTF.

This clone occurred once. The CDR3 loop reads CASSIAVGELFF. In DNA form, the CDR3 reads TGTGCCAGTAGTATAGCCGTCGGGGAGCTGTTTTTT. This chain uses TRBV19 with TRBJ2-2; the D is unclear. V lost 1 base to trimming and J lost 7 bases, with 4 bases between them. Germline V gene sequence: CDR1 LNHDA, CDR2 SQIVND (reference sequence). CDR3 length equals 12 residues.

The chain recombines TRBV11-2 with TRBJ2-7, with 9 bases that match TRBD2. This CDR3 has 16 amino acids. The V segment lost 1 base and the J segment 2 bases; nucleotides outside the gene matches: 6. Germline values: CDR1 SGHAT, CDR2 FQNNGV. The CDR3 DNA sequence: TGTGCCAGCAGCTTAGTCGGTAGCGGGAGACCCTACGAGCAGTACTTC. Its protein is CASSLVGSGRPYEQYF.

This sequence joins TRBV5-1 and TRBJ1-2, with D uncertain. Germline V lookup: CDR1 SGHRS, CDR2 YFSETQ. Trimming cost V 4 bases and J 13 bases, with 20 bases left between them. There are 13 residues in the CDR3. The CDR3 sequence: CASSAPETPFLTF. In DNA form, the CDR3 reads TGCGCCAGCAGCGCACCCGAGACACCCTTTCTCACCTTC.